This T cell receptor beta chain came from a study of molecular identifiers for immune sequencing clone quantification. Germline-derived CDR1 and CDR2 are LNHNV and YYDKDF (reference sequence). V gave up 3 bases and J gave up 6 bases; unmatched junction bases: 5. This CDR3 has 14 residues. MiXCR, run by TCRdb on the PCR reads, gives a single entry per CDR3 protein. The sample has 85,000 to 100,000 distinct CDR3 sequences; under 25% are singletons. Study outcomes and limitations: Underestimated sizes of highly expanded clones could result from identical TCR molecules that share a barcode.

This clonotype was observed a few times. The antigen is undetermined. The TCR originated in a human donor in good health. Some libraries in this study had Jurkat cell RNA spiked in. This chain joins TRBV15 and TRBJ2-7, with 10 bases that match TRBD1. Material: naive CD8+ T cells from blood, with Jurkat cell RNA spiked in. Subset given: FACS-sorted CD8+CD4-CCR7+CD45RA+ naive T cells. CDR3 nucleotide sequence: TGTGCCACCAGCAGCGGGACAGGGGAGGCCGAGCAGTACTTC. Translating gives CATSSGTGEAEQYF.